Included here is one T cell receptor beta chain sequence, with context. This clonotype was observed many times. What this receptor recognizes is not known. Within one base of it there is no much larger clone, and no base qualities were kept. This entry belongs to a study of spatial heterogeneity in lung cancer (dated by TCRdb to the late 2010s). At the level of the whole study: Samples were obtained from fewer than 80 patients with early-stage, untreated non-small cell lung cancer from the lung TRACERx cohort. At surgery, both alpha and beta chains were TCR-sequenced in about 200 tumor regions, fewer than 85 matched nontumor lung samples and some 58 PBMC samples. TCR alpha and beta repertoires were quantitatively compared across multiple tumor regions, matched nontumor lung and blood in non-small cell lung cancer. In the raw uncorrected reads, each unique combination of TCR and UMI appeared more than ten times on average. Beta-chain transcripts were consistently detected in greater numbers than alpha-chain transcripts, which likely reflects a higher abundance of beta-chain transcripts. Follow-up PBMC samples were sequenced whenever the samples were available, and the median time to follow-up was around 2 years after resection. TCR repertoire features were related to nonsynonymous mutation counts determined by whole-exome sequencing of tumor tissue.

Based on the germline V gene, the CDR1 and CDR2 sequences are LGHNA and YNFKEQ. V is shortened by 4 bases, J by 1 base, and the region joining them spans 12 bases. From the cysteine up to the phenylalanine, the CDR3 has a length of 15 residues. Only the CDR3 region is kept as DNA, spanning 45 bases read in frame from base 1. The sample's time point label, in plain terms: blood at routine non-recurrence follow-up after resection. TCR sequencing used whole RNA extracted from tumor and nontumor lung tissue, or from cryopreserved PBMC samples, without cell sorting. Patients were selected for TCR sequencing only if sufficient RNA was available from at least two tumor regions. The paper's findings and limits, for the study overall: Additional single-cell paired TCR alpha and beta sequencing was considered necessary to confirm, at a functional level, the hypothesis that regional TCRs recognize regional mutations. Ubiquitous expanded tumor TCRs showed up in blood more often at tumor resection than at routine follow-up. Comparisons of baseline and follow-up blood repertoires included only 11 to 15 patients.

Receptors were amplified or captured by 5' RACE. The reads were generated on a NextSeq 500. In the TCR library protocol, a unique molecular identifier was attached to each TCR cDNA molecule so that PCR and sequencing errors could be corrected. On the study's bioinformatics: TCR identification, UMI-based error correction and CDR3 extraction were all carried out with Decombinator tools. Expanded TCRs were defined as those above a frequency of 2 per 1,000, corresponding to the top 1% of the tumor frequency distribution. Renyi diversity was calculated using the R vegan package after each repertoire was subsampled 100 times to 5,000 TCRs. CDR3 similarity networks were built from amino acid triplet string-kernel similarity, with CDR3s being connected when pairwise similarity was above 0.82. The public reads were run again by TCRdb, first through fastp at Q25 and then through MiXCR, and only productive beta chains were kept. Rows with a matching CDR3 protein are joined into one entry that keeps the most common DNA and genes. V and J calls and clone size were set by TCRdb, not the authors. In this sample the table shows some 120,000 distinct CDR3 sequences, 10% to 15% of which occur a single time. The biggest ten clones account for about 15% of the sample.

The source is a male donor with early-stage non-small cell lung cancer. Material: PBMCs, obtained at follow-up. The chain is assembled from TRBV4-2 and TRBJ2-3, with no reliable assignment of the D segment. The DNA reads TGTGCCAGCAGCCGCCAGAGTGGCGGCACAGATACGCAGTATTTT. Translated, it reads CASSRQSGGTDTQYF.